The 16 T cell receptor beta chains below all came from one sample that was sequenced in a study of neurological immune-mediated disorders. One entry per CDR3 protein results from TCRdb running MiXCR on the 5' RACE reads. The sample consists of some 60,000 distinct CDR3 sequences, less than 4% of them appearing once. Sequencing was carried out using PBMCs. The receptor source for this set is a woman aged 45 to 65 with multiple sclerosis.

This clonotype was counted only a few times. The V gene is TRBV6-5, the J gene TRBJ2-1; 9 nucleotides match TRBD2. The V gene end was trimmed by 2 bases and the J gene end by 6 bases; junction bases not matched to a gene: 8. The CDR3 consists of 16 residues. Germline V lookup: CDR1 MNHEY, CDR2 SVGAGI. The CDR3 is CASSYQIAGVGNEQFF. CDR3 sequence (DNA): TGTGCCAGCAGTTACCAGATAGCGGGAGTAGGCAATGAGCAGTTCTTC.

This clonotype was seen many times. The V call is TRBV5-6, the J call TRBJ1-5; no reliable D call. The germline CDR1 and CDR2 sequences are SGHDT and YYEEEE. The V end was cut by 1 base, the J end by 4 bases, with 9 bases between. This CDR3 region has 14 residues. The CDR3 DNA reads TGTGCCAGCAGCTTGAGAGGGATAAATCAGCCCCAGCATTTT. Its translation: CASSLRGINQPQHF.

In this sample, this clonotype turned up a few times. This chain joins TRBV4-2 and TRBJ1-5, with D unresolved. Germline loops: CDR1 LGHNA, CDR2 YNFKEQ. V was cut by 4 bases and J by 4 bases, with 14 bases left in between. This CDR3 spans 15 amino acids. CDR3 sequence (DNA): TGTGCCAGCAGCCGTACAGACAACCCAAATCAGCCCCAGCATTTT. It translates to CASSRTDNPNQPQHF.

The genes are TRBV7-3 and TRBJ2-4; D is possibly TRBD1 (6 bases). This CDR3 spans 15 amino acids. Germline V gives CDR1 SGHTA, CDR2 FQGTGA. Trimming took 5 bases from V and 7 from J, leaving 18 bases between them. The CDR3 reads CASSEDGAGENIQYF. As DNA, the CDR3 is TGTGCCAGCAGCGAGGATGGCGCAGGGGAGAACATTCAGTACTTC.

The sample holds many counts of this clonotype. The chain is built from TRBV20-1 and TRBJ2-1; 9 bases match TRBD2. Germline CDR1 reads DFQATT; CDR2 reads SNEGSKA (reference sequence). V lost 0 bases and J lost 7; bases outside the gene matches: 4. This CDR3 is 14 amino acids long. The CDR3: CSARDGAGGNEQFF. The CDR3 bases are TGCAGTGCTAGAGATGGGGCGGGGGGGAATGAGCAGTTCTTC.

This clonotype was counted at least ten times. This chain's CDR3 is CSVDGGGTEAFF. CDR3 bases: TGCAGCGTTGATGGGGGGGGAACTGAAGCTTTCTTT. The chain recombines TRBV29-1 with TRBJ1-1, with D possibly TRBD1 on 5 matching bases. Deletions cut 3 bases from V and 5 bases from J, with 10 bases between. CDR1 is SQVTM and CDR2 is ANQGSEA in the germline V gene. The CDR3 sequence is 12 residues long.

This clonotype occurred many times. The CDR3 reads CASSQRTGDYGYTF. CDR3 DNA: TGTGCCAGCAGCCAAAGGACAGGGGACTATGGCTACACCTTC. This chain joins TRBV7-3 and TRBJ1-2; TRBD1 matches at 9 bases. CDR1 is SGHTA and CDR2 is FQGTGA in the germline V gene. Trimming removed 5 bases from V and 3 bases from J; junction bases left unmatched: 4. This CDR3 is 14 amino acids long.

This clonotype was detected many times. CDR3 sequence: CSARDQGGPNQPQHF. The CDR3, as DNA: TGCAGTGCTAGAGATCAGGGGGGACCCAATCAGCCCCAGCATTTT. The chain joins TRBV20-1 to TRBJ1-5; 7 bases line up with TRBD1. Germline V gene sequence: CDR1 DFQATT, CDR2 SNEGSKA (reference sequence). Germline trimming cut 0 bases from V and 3 bases from J; bases unmatched to any gene: 5. There are 15 residues in the CDR3.

This clonotype was seen repeatedly, ten times or more. This sequence joins TRBV7-9 and TRBJ2-3; D gene ambiguous. This CDR3 region has 13 residues. Trimming cost V 1 base and J 4 bases, with 6 bases left between them. Germline V lookup: CDR1 SEHNR, CDR2 FQNEAQ (reference sequence). The CDR3 sequence is CASSLVVADTQYF. The CDR3 DNA reads TGTGCCAGCAGCTTAGTGGTGGCAGATACGCAGTATTTT.

In regard to this clonotype: The junction departs from the called germline gene at one end, perhaps through a read error. The genes are TRBV28 and TRBJ1-5, with D possibly TRBD1 on 6 matching bases. This CDR3 has 13 residues. The germline gives CDR1 MDHEN, CDR2 SYDVKM. The CDR3: CASALGGRQPQNF. The CDR3 DNA sequence: TGTGCCAGCGCTTTGGGGGGGCGGCAGCCCCAGAATTTT. Filled out from reference TRBV28 and TRBJ1-5, the complete variable domain reads DVKVTQSSRYLVKRTGEKVFLECVQDMDHENMFWYRQDPGLGLRLIYFSYDVKMKEKGDIPEGYSVSREKKERFSLILESASTNQTSMYLCASALGGRQPQNFGDGTRLSIL.

This clonotype was counted many times. The V and J genes are TRBV20-1 and TRBJ1-2, with D tentatively TRBD1 (5 bases). The germline gives CDR1 DFQATT, CDR2 SNEGSKA (reference sequence). This CDR3 contains 14 residues. The V end was cut by 4 bases, the J end by 4 bases, with 16 bases between. CDR3 in amino acids: CSAIGESGAYGYTF. The CDR3 DNA is TGCAGTGCTATAGGGGAGAGCGGGGCCTATGGCTACACCTTC.

The table lists this clonotype with many counts. The V call is TRBV7-2, the J call TRBJ2-3, with D hard to call. Germline V gene lookup returns CDR1 SGHTA and CDR2 FQGNSA. V was pared by 4 bases and J by 5 bases, with 16 bases between. This CDR3 contains 15 residues. CDR3 nucleotides: TGTGCCAGCAGCTCCGAAGTGGGATTAATAGATACGCAGTATTTT. Residues: CASSSEVGLIDTQYF.

In its sample, this clonotype was seen many times. The chain recombines TRBV9 with TRBJ2-7; TRBD2 matches 7 bases. J lost 4 bases, V lost 3 bases, and 13 bases had no gene match. The CDR3 is 16 amino acids. Per germline, CDR1 SGDLS and CDR2 YYNGEE. In DNA, the CDR3 is TGTGCCAGCAGCGCCCGACCGACTAGCCCACAATACGAGCAGTACTTC. It yields the protein CASSARPTSPQYEQYF.

This clonotype was observed many times. The chain joins TRBV5-1 to TRBJ2-1; TRBD2 aligns across 7 bases. V shed 0 bases and J 15 bases; nucleotides not matched to a gene: 3. The CDR3 length is 11 residues. CDR1 and CDR2 from the germline V gene are SGHRS and YFSETQ. The chain's CDR3 is CASSLDGRSFF. The CDR3 nucleotides read TGCGCCAGCAGCTTGGACGGGAGGTCGTTCTTC. Based on the CDR3 plus reference TRBV5-1 and TRBJ2-1, the full variable domain is KAGVTQTPRYLIKTRGQQVTLSCSPISGHRSVSWYQQTPGQGLQFLFEYFSETQRNKGNFPGRFSGRQFSNSRSEMNVSTLELGDSALYLCASSLDGRSFFGPGTRLTVL.

This clonotype was detected many times. V is TRBV3-1 and J is TRBJ2-1; D gene unclear. CDR3 length: 14 amino acids. With 2 bases removed from V and 11 bases from J, the gap between germline ends came to 16 bases. The V gene's germline CDR1 is LGHDT and CDR2 YNNKEL (reference sequence). This chain's CDR3 is CASSQRSQQEKQFF. Here the CDR3 DNA reads TGTGCCAGCAGCCAAAGGTCGCAGCAAGAGAAGCAGTTCTTC.

This clonotype has a count of ten or more. This chain connects TRBV6-1 to TRBJ2-2, with a possible D match to TRBD1 (6 bases). This CDR3 has 16 amino acids. The germline V gene encodes CDR1 MNHNS and CDR2 SASEGT. The V end was cut by 2 bases, the J end by 5 bases, with 15 bases between. This chain's CDR3 is CASSEMGRGWTGELFF. Here the CDR3 DNA reads TGTGCCAGCAGTGAAATGGGCAGGGGTTGGACCGGGGAGCTGTTTTTT.